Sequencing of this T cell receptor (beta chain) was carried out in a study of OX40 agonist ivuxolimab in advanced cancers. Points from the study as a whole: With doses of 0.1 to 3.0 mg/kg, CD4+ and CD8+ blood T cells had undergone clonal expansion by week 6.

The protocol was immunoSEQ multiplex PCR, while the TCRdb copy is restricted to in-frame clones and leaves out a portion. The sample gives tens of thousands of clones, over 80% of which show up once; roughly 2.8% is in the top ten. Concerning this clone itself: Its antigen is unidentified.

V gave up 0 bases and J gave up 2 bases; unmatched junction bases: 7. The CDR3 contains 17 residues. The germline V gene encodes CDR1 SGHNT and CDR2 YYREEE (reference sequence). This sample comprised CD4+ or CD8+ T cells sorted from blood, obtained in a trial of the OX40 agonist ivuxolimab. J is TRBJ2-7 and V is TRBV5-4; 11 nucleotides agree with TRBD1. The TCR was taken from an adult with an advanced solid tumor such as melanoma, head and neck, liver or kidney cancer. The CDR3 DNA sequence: TGTGCCAGCAGCTTGGGGCGGGGGACAGGGGGTACCTACGAGCAGTACTTC. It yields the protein CASSLGRGTGGTYEQYF.